This T cell receptor (beta chain) was sequenced during a study of identical twins. TCRdb re-derived calls from the 5' RACE reads in MiXCR, one entry per CDR3 protein. This sample carries hundreds of thousands of distinct CDR3 sequences, approximately 24% of them seen once, and the ten largest clones take 2.9%. Per the germline V gene, CDR1 is LGHNA and CDR2 is YNFKEQ. The CDR3 contains 16 residues. Trimming took 4 bases from V and 5 from J; bases not matched to a gene: 7. This sample was also put to use in a study of T cells expressing NK-cell markers. That paper notes: Of CD8+ T cells, about 1.0-7.5% belonged to dominant NKG2C+ clonotypes in more than five donors.

Input material: CD4+ T cells sorted from blood. The chain employs TRBV4-2 and TRBJ2-2; 10 bases map to TRBD2. The sequence derives from a woman under 30 in good health. CDR3 coding DNA: TGTGCCAGCAGCCTAAGCGGGGGGGCCCGGACCGGGGAGCTGTTTTTT. Its protein is CASSLSGGARTGELFF.